This TCR beta chain was sequenced during a study of blood T cell repertoires in COVID-19. In the study overall: Acute and convalescent COVID-19 samples came from the United States, Italy and Spain.

Original data processing: Nucleated cell counts were estimated from reference gene primer amplification. Produced via immunoSEQ multiplex PCR; TCRdb's table is partial and in-frame only. V, J and clone size are taken as reported in that table, and D and trimming were inferred from the DNA itself. The top ten hold 12% of the sample, which has around 130,000 clones, 70% to 85% seen once. With V trimmed by 3 bases and J by 2 bases, 10 bases remained unmatched. The CDR3 contains 16 residues. Germline V lookup: CDR1 DFQATT, CDR2 SNEGSKA (reference sequence). This chain joins TRBV20-1 and TRBJ1-5; 7 bases are a match to TRBD1. Sequencing was carried out using peripheral blood. The receptor comes from a woman aged 55-70 years with acute or convalescent COVID-19. The chain's CDR3 is CSASPLDRLGNQPQHF. As DNA, the CDR3 is TGCAGTGCTAGTCCCCTGGACAGGTTGGGCAATCAGCCCCAGCATTTT.